This TCR beta chain emerged from a study of T cells after yellow fever vaccination. Findings and caveats of the study: Post-booster samples contained most primary-vaccination clones (around 95% CD4, almost 90% CD8). Few clonotypes appeared in both CD4 and CD8 compartments.

Template switching by 5'RACE produced TCR cDNA, adding a universal primer site and UMIs. TCRdb re-called the 5' RACE reads with MiXCR, one entry per CDR3 protein. This sample yields 350,000 to 450,000 distinct CDR3 sequences, of which 15% to 20% are seen a single time; about 18% belongs to the top ten. This CDR3 contains 13 residues. Deletions cut 8 bases from V and 6 bases from J, with 14 bases between. Germline CDR1 KGHSH, CDR2 LQKENI. This clonotype was counted many times. The antigen remains undetermined. This sequence originates from a man aged 18 to 30 who received the YFV17D yellow fever vaccine. The source material was PBMCs, sampled before the yellow fever booster vaccination. The chain has TRBV18 and TRBJ2-1; D perhaps matches TRBD2 (5 bases). The CDR3 DNA follows: TGTGCCAGCAGCCCCCTGGCGGGCAATGAGCAGTTCTTC. Protein: CASSPLAGNEQFF.